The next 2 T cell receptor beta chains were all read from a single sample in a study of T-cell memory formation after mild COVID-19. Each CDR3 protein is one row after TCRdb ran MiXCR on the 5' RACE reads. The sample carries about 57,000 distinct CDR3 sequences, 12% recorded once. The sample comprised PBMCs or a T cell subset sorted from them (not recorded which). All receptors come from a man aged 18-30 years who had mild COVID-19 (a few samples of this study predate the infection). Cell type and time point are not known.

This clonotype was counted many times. CDR3 bases: TGCGCCAGCAGCTTGGCCCTTAGCGGGGGGAGTGCAGATACGCAGTATTTT. Residues: CASSLALSGGSADTQYF. The gene calls are TRBV5-1 and TRBJ2-3; 10 nucleotides agree with TRBD2. The V gene end was trimmed by 0 bases and the J gene end by 4 bases; junction bases not matched to a gene: 8. CDR1 is SGHRS and CDR2 is YFSETQ in the germline V gene. This CDR3 comprises 17 residues.

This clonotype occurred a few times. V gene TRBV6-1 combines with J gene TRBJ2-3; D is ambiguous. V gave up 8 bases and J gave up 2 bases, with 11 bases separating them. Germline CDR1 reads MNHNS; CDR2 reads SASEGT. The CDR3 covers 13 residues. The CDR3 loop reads CASPTPSTDTQYF. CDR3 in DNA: TGTGCCAGCCCGACTCCCTCCACAGATACGCAGTATTTT.